These T cell receptor beta chains were read from a single sample in a study of cytomegalovirus exposure and HLA in healthy donors. Here immunoSEQ multiplex PCR was the method, and the copy in TCRdb shows in-frame clones only, minus some. Of about 160,000 clones in the sample, 75% are singletons; the top ten hold just under 3%. The material sequenced was PBMCs. The receptors stem from a woman aged 50 to 65 in good health and CMV-seropositive. CDR3s include the opening cysteine and the closing phenylalanine or tryptophan. Fields, in order: V gene, D gene, clone size, J gene, CDR3 DNA, CDR3 protein. D genes are given only for firm matches. Expanded clones are given a class, and other clones once, few, many or no size at all.

TRBV19	NA	NA	TRBJ2-2	TGTGCCAGTAGTCCCCGGAGTTCTCCCACCGGGGAGCTGTTTTTT	CASSPRSSPTGELFF
TRBV10-3	NA	NA	TRBJ2-1	TGTGCCGCAAGGGGGATTAATGAGCAGTTCTTC	CAARGINEQFF
TRBV6-5	NA	NA	TRBJ2-7	TGTGCCAGCAGTTACAGGCAGGGTAACGAGCAGTACTTC	CASSYRQGNEQYF
TRBV6-6	TRBD1	NA	TRBJ1-5	TGTGCCAGCAGGCTTCGGGGGACAGGGGAAGGTCAGCCCCAGCATTTT	CASRLRGTGEGQPQHF
TRBV6-1	TRBD1	once	TRBJ1-2	TGTGCCAGCAGCCCCGGGACAGGGGGCATCTATGGCTACACCTTC	CASSPGTGGIYGYTF
TRBV7-9	TRBD1	NA	TRBJ1-2	TGTGCCAGCAGCGCCTGGGAAGGAGGGGGCGTCTATGGCTACACCTTC	CASSAWEGGGVYGYTF
TRBV6-1	NA	NA	TRBJ2-6	TGTGCCGGCGGTCTGGCTGGGGCCAACGTCCTGACTTTC	CAGGLAGANVLTF
TRBV18	TRBD2	NA	TRBJ2-1	TGTGCCAGCTCGGAGACTAGCGGGTACTACAATGAGCAGTTCTTC	CASSETSGYYNEQFF
TRBV18	TRBD2	NA	TRBJ2-2	TGTGCCAGCTCACCAACCTGGGGCCACTCCGGGGGGACCGGGGAGCTGTTTTTT	CASSPTWGHSGGTGELFF
TRBV2	TRBD1	NA	TRBJ1-1	TGTGCCAGCAGCGACAGGGGTGGGGTGAACACTGAAGCTTTCTTT	CASSDRGGVNTEAFF
TRBV5-1	NA	few	TRBJ1-1	TGCGCCAGCAGCCCGGGCCTGAGGGACATGAACACTGAAGCTTTCTTT	CASSPGLRDMNTEAFF
TRBV2	NA	once	TRBJ2-1	TGTGCCAGCAGCAGACAGGACAATGAGCAGTTCTTC	CASSRQDNEQFF
TRBV18	NA	NA	TRBJ1-3	TGTGCCAGCTCACCAGGTCCGGTCCAGGCGTCCTCTGGAAACACCATATATTTT	CASSPGPVQASSGNTIYF